This TCR beta chain is drawn from a study of blood T cells in healthy people across ages. The CDR3 has 14 amino acids. The trim removed 4 bases at V and 6 bases at J, leaving 5 bases unmatched. Germline CDR1 reads PRHDT; CDR2 reads FYEKMQ (reference sequence). The authors ran a second PCR of roughly 6 to 12 cycles using a sample-barcoded 5' primer and a J-beta primer mix. One entry per CDR3 protein results from TCRdb running MiXCR on the 5' RACE reads. The table lists about 1.4 million distinct CDR3 sequences, approximately 63% of them singletons. The receptor was isolated from a man aged 18 to 30 in good health. The chain couples TRBV13 to TRBJ2-7, with TRBD2 matching over 11 bases. Sequencing input: blood. CDR3 DNA sequence: TGTGCCAGCAGCTCCGGTGGGACTAGCGGCGAGCAGTACTTC. As protein: CASSSGGTSGEQYF.